Sequencing of this T cell receptor (beta chain) was carried out in a study of shared clonotypes between healthy human individuals. Naive CD4+ cells were CD45RA-selected; the remaining cells were memory. Replicate PCRs for sorted subsets used 200 to 250 ng DNA; this equaled tens of thousands of T cell genomes. The method was immunoSEQ multiplex PCR; TCRdb's version includes in-frame clones alone and lacks a portion of them. The sample comprises around 2.5 million clones, 80% to 95% of which are singletons, and 0.36% rests with the top ten. Comments on this clone: Other nucleotide sequences in the sample specify the same CDR3.

The CDR3 covers 15 residues. The germline V and J ends were trimmed by 1 base and 4 bases, with 12 bases remaining between them. CDR1 SGHRS and CDR2 YFSETQ come from the germline V gene. V is TRBV5-1 and J is TRBJ2-1, with D tentatively TRBD1 (7 bases). The sequencing input was naive CD4+ T cells from PBMCs. Subset here: CD45RA+ positively selected. The sequence was obtained from a young man in good health. Some clones in this sample may be carry-over from other donors' samples. The CDR3 here is CASSLTGDSYNEQFF. Here the CDR3 DNA reads TGCGCCAGCAGCTTGACAGGGGACTCTTACAATGAGCAGTTCTTC.